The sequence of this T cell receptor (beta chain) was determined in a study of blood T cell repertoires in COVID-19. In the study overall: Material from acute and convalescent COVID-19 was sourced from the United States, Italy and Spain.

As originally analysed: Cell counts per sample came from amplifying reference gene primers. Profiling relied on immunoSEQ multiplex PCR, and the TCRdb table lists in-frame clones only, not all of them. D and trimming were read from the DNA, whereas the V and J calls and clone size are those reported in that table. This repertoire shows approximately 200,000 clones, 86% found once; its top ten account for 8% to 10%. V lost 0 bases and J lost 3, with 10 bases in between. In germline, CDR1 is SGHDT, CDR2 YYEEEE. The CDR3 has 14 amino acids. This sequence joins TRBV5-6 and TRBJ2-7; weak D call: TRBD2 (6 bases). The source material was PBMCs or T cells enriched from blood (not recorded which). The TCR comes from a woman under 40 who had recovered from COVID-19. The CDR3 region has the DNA TGTGCCAGCAGCTTGGCCGGGGGATTCTACGAGCAGTACTTC. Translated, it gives CASSLAGGFYEQYF.